Given below is one TCR beta chain in context. Its antigen is unknown. The sample comes from a study of blood T cells in healthy people across ages. The study, taken as a whole, reports: Investigators treated diversity estimates from one million T cells as underestimates. Naive and antigen-experienced cells were not separated, limiting conclusive comparison.

The germline CDR1 and CDR2 sequences are SGHDN and FVKESK. V was pared by 2 bases and J by 3 bases, with 4 bases of the junction left unmatched. This CDR3 is built from 15 residues. A J-beta primer mix and a sample-barcoded 5' primer were used in a second PCR of about 7 to 12 cycles. Using its own MiXCR run on the 5' RACE reads, TCRdb lists one record per CDR3 protein. The table records over 1.5 million distinct CDR3 sequences, 49% of them present only once. Donors were systemically healthy Caucasian individuals from Russia aged about 6 to 95 years. RNA extraction gave at least 5 micrograms of total RNA per sample.

The chain combines TRBV14 with TRBJ2-5, with 9 bases aligning to TRBD1. The TCR comes from a woman in her forties in good health. The sequenced sample was blood. In DNA, the CDR3 is TGTGCCAGCAGCCAATTTGGGACAGGGAAAGAGACCCAGTACTTC. Translating gives CASSQFGTGKETQYF.